This T cell receptor beta chain was profiled in a study of CD8 T cells in Susac syndrome. Findings and limits, study-wide: The study recognized that its TCR sequencing and HLA analysis covered a relatively small number of individuals.

Trimming left V 4 bases short and J 2 bases short, with 9 bases between. The CDR3 sequence is 13 residues long. Germline V gene sequence: CDR1 SQVTM, CDR2 ANQGSEA. Details on this clonotype: Its cognate antigen is unknown.

When the RNA was reverse transcribed, random hexamers were used with an input of roughly 0.5 to 1 ug. The method of amplification for TCR beta CDR3 was immunoSEQ multiplex PCR, covering 54 Vbeta and 13 Jbeta. TCRdb independently ran MiXCR on the immunoSEQ multiplex PCR reads; one entry per CDR3 protein. The table lists 150,000 to 200,000 distinct CDR3 sequences, about 95% of them singletons. This chain uses TRBV29-1 with TRBJ2-1; D possibly corresponds to TRBD2 (5 bases). Sequencing used CD4+ T cells from PBMCs. The TCR was taken from a human donor in good health. CDR3 in DNA: TGCAGCGTTGCCGTGACTACCTACAATGAGCAGTTCTTC. This gives the protein CSVAVTTYNEQFF.